The TCR beta chain under discussion was sequenced for a study of CD8 T cells in Susac syndrome. With random hexamers, reverse transcription was performed on about 0.45 to 1 ug of RNA. From the immunoSEQ multiplex PCR reads, TCRdb called clonotypes with MiXCR, one entry per CDR3 protein. Among 160,000 or so distinct CDR3 sequences listed, approximately 94% were seen once. The CDR3 covers 15 residues. The germline gives CDR1 SGHTA, CDR2 FQGTGA. Unmatched junction bases numbered 4, after V lost 2 bases and J lost 4 bases. The TCR was taken from a human donor with Susac syndrome. The rearrangement links TRBV7-3 to TRBJ2-3; 9 bases fit TRBD2. Sequenced input: CD4+ T cells from PBMCs. The DNA of the CDR3 is TGTGCCAGCAGCTTAGAGGGACTAGCATCAGATACGCAGTATTTT. Translated: CASSLEGLASDTQYF.